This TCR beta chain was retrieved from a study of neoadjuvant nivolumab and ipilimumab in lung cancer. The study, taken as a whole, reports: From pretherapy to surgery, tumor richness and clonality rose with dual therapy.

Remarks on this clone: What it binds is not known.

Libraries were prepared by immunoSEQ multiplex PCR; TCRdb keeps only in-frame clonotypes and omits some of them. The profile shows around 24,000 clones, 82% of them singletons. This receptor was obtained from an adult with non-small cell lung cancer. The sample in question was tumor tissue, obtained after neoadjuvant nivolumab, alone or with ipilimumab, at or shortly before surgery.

This chain's CDR3 is CASVGPTNTEAFF. The CDR3 coding sequence is TGCGCCAGCGTGGGGCCAACGAACACTGAAGCTTTCTTT. The rearrangement uses TRBV10-2 and TRBJ1-1, with a tentative D call TRBD1 (5 bases). Trimming removed 8 bases from V and 1 base from J, with 11 bases in between. Germline V gives CDR1 WSHSY, CDR2 SAAADI. This CDR3 spans 13 amino acids.